This T cell receptor (beta chain) appears in the sequencing data of a study of beta chain features in type 1 diabetes. CDR3 length: 14 amino acids. V was pared by 4 bases and J by 1 base, with 2 bases of the junction left unmatched. Germline values: CDR1 SGHDT, CDR2 YYEEEE. Every isolated RNA sample was fully reverse transcribed, so sequencing captured expressed TCRB transcripts. The repertoire was sequenced with immunoSEQ multiplex PCR; TCRdb's copy has only in-frame clones and lacks some. There are roughly 450,000 clones in the sample; approximately 14% occur only once, and less than 0.04% lies in the top ten. This clone has a handful of counts. The antigen is unknown. The study, taken as a whole, reports: Significant though moderate, a shortening of TCRB CDR3s appeared in all four CD4+ subsets of Type 1 diabetes patients. With patients and controls alike, PCR might favor shorter templates to an equal degree.

The clonotype originates from a man younger than 40 in good health. The genes are TRBV5-6 and TRBJ2-4, with 7 bases matching TRBD1. The sample was naive CD4+ T cells from blood. CDR3: CASSIRGAKNIQYF. Written as DNA, the CDR3 is TGTGCCAGCAGCATCAGGGGGGCCAAAAACATTCAGTACTTC.